Presented here are 15 T cell receptor beta chains from one specimen sequenced in a study of blood T cell repertoires in COVID-19. Assay: immunoSEQ multiplex PCR; the TCRdb copy retains only in-frame clones and omits some. Altogether over 200,000 clones are present, roughly 86% being singletons, with the ten largest covering 2.5% to 3.5%. Sequenced sample: peripheral blood. Every receptor here comes from a woman aged 25 to 39 who had recovered from COVID-19.

The chain employs TRBV10-3 and TRBJ2-5; the D gene is possibly TRBD1 (5 bases). V gave up 8 bases and J gave up 1 base, with 8 bases separating them. Germline lookup yields CDR1 ENHRY and CDR2 SYGVKD. CDR3 length: 12 residues. CDR3 residues: CAIGRGQETQYF. CDR3 sequence (DNA): TGTGCCATCGGAAGGGGCCAAGAGACCCAGTACTTC.

In its sample, this clone was seen once. The J gene is TRBJ2-4, the V gene TRBV28, with D perhaps TRBD2 (5 bases). Germline V gene lookup returns CDR1 MDHEN and CDR2 SYDVKM. This CDR3 has 13 residues. Trimming cost V 10 bases and J 0 bases, with 10 bases left between them. The CDR3 reads CATRELAKNIQYF. The CDR3 nucleotides read TGTGCCACCCGGGAATTAGCCAAAAACATTCAGTACTTC.

The V call is TRBV24-1, the J call TRBJ2-2, with TRBD2 matching 10 bases. Germline CDR1 is KGHDR and CDR2 is SFDVKD. This CDR3 has 16 residues. After removal of 3 bases from V and 5 bases from J, the junction contained 5 bases not matched to a gene. The CDR3 coding sequence is TGTGCCACCAGTGATCCAGCGGGGGGGGAGACCGGGGAGCTGTTTTTT. Translated: CATSDPAGGETGELFF.

The V gene is TRBV19, the J gene TRBJ1-5, with TRBD1 identical over 8 bases. The CDR3 is 14 amino acids. CDR1 and CDR2 (germline): LNHDA, SQIVND (reference sequence). Losses at the gene ends were 6 bases for V and 2 bases for J; bases not matched to a gene: 3. The DNA of the CDR3 is TGTGCCAGTAGAGACAGGGGAGGCAATCAGCCCCAGCATTTT. Translated: CASRDRGGNQPQHF.

The CDR3 DNA sequence: TGTGCCAGCAGACCTTTAGCGGGAGATTACAATGAGCAGTTCTTC. Translation: CASRPLAGDYNEQFF. This chain connects TRBV6-5 to TRBJ2-1, with 9 positions matching TRBD2. Looked up from germline, CDR1 is MNHEY and CDR2 is SVGAGI. J was trimmed by 4 bases and V by 6 bases; bases with no gene match: 7. The CDR3 is 15 amino acids.

This chain connects TRBV10-3 to TRBJ2-1, with no clear D. The CDR3 is 15 residues long. The germline gives CDR1 ENHRY, CDR2 SYGVKD. V lost 10 bases and J lost 0, with 16 bases in between. The CDR3 nucleotides are TGTGCCACAAGGAAGACTTTTGGCTCCTACAATGAGCAGTTCTTC. It is translated as CATRKTFGSYNEQFF.

This sequence joins TRBV14 and TRBJ2-1; 7 bases match TRBD2. With V trimmed by 0 bases and J by 6 bases, 8 bases remained unmatched. In germline, CDR1 is SGHDN, CDR2 FVKESK. This CDR3 comprises 16 residues. Here the CDR3 reads CASSQDLTGGLNEQFF. Written as DNA, the CDR3 is TGTGCCAGCAGCCAAGATTTAACGGGGGGACTCAATGAGCAGTTCTTC. Complete variable domain (other parts from reference TRBV14 and TRBJ2-1): EAGVTQFPSHSVIEKGQTVTLRCDPISGHDNLYWYRRVMGKEIKFLLHFVKESKQDESGMPNNRFLAERTGGTYSTLKVQPAELEDSGVYFCASSQDLTGGLNEQFFGPGTRLTVL.

The chain is built from TRBV5-6 and TRBJ2-7; weak D call: TRBD1 (5 bases). Germline V gives CDR1 SGHDT, CDR2 YYEEEE. The CDR3 is 17 residues long. The V gene lost 2 bases and the J gene lost 2 bases, with 20 bases spanning the gap. This chain's CDR3 is CASSLVAGSYGAYEQYF. CDR3 sequence (DNA): TGTGCCAGCAGCTTAGTAGCAGGGTCTTATGGGGCCTACGAGCAGTACTTC.

The CDR3 sequence is CASSYPATGEQYF. The CDR3 coding sequence is TGTGCCAGCAGTTACCCCGCCACGGGCGAGCAGTACTTC. The chain recombines TRBV6-5 with TRBJ2-7; no firm D call. CDR1 and CDR2 from the germline V gene are MNHEY and SVGAGI. The CDR3 totals 13 residues. V was clipped by 2 bases and J by 6 bases, with 11 bases between them.

The chain recombines TRBV18 with TRBJ1-1; no clear D. The length of the CDR3 is 15 residues. CDR1 KGHSH and CDR2 LQKENI come from the germline V gene. Trimming stripped 1 base from V and 3 bases from J, with 12 bases between. DNA of the CDR3: TGTGCCAGCTCACCACTTCAGGTCACCGACACTGAAGCTTTCTTT. It translates to CASSPLQVTDTEAFF.

V and J are TRBV3-1 (or the pseudogene TRBV3-2) and TRBJ1-1, with 10 bases aligning to TRBD1. The CDR3 runs to 14 residues. Trimming took 4 bases from V and 5 from J; bases not matched to a gene: 4. Germline V gene data show CDR1 as LGHDT and CDR2 as YNNKEL (reference sequence). This CDR3 reads CASSPGQGLTEAFF. DNA of the CDR3: TGTGCCAGCAGCCCGGGACAGGGGCTGACTGAAGCTTTCTTT.

This clone was recorded once. This CDR3 reads CASSERTGPNGTPYF. The CDR3 coding sequence is TGTGCCAGCAGTGAACGGACAGGGCCTAATGGGACCCCGTACTTC. V usage is TRBV6-1 and J usage is TRBJ2-7, with 8 bases matching TRBD1. The CDR3 runs to 15 residues. The V segment lost 2 bases and the J segment 12 bases; nucleotides outside the gene matches: 15. CDR1 and CDR2 (germline): MNHNS, SASEGT.

This clone occurred a few times. The chain has TRBV7-9 and TRBJ2-3; a weak D match, TRBD1 (5 bases). Per the germline V gene, CDR1 is SEHNR and CDR2 is FQNEAQ (reference sequence). There are 12 residues in the CDR3. V dropped 11 bases and J dropped 5 bases, with 14 bases sitting between them. The CDR3 is CAGKTAGDTQYF. The CDR3 DNA reads TGTGCCGGAAAGACAGCCGGAGATACGCAGTATTTT.

The J gene is TRBJ2-7, the V gene TRBV6-5; TRBD2 might be the D (6 bases). V lost 6 bases and J lost 7, with 16 bases in between. This CDR3 comprises 13 residues. Germline CDR1 and CDR2: MNHEY and SVGAGI. CDR3 DNA: TGTGCCAGCAGGTTATCTTGGAGGGGAGAGCAGTACTTC. Its protein is CASRLSWRGEQYF.

The genes are TRBV11-2 and TRBJ2-3, with 8 positions matching TRBD1. CDR3 length: 16 amino acids. Germline lookup yields CDR1 SGHAT and CDR2 FQNNGV. Trimming at V came to 2 bases and at J to 2 bases, leaving 6 bases not matched to a gene. In DNA, the CDR3 is TGTGCCAGCAGCTTATCACCGACAGGGGTCACAGATACGCAGTATTTT. This sequence encodes CASSLSPTGVTDTQYF.